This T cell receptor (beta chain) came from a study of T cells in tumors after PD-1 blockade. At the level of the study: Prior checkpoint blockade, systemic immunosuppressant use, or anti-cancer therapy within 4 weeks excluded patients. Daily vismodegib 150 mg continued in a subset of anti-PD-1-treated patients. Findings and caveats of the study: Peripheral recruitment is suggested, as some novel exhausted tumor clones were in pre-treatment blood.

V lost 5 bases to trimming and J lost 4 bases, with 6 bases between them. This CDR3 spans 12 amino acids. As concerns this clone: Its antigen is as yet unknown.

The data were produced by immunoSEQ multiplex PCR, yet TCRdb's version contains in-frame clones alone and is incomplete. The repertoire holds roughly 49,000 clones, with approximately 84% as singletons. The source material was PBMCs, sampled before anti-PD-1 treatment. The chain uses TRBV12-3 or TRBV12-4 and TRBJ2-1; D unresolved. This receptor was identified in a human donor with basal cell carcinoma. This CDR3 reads CASSREYNEQFF. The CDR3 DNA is TGTGCCAGCAGTAGGGAATACAATGAGCAGTTCTTC.